What follows describes a single T cell receptor (beta chain). This clonotype was counted many times. Its antigen remains unidentified. The record has no base qualities; no much larger clone is one base away. The time point label here, explained by the study, means: patch test 2, 6 weeks after DPC sensitization. The treatment or condition label, read with the paper, signifies: therapeutic diphenylcyclopropenone sensitization with weekly scalp DPC. At every patch-test visit, the blood draw took place before the patch test was put on. Patients were considered eligible if aged 18 to 70, diagnosed with alopecia and deemed suitable for DPC therapy, and patients were excluded if pregnant. Total RNA was isolated from unfractionated whole blood collected in Tempus Blood RNA tubes. This specimen comes from a study of human T cells and chemical hapten exposure (dated by TCRdb to the early 2020s). General notes on the study: For sensitization, 2% DPC in acetone was applied to a 2 cm by 2 cm area of upper inner arm skin. Weekly therapeutic DPC doses were additionally applied to the scalp of patients throughout the approximately 24-week study period. Patch testing on the upper back used Finn chambers containing 0.01% DPC, with scoring done after 6 days according to International Contact Dermatitis Research Group standards. Alopecia areata with under or over 50% scalp involvement, alopecia totalis and alopecia universalis were represented in the patient cohort, which was mostly female. Libraries were pooled for sequencing, and variation in per-sample TCR yields was attributed mainly to small differences in library volumes within the pool. In alopecia patients, the study followed how the peripheral blood TCR repertoire changed in vivo over primary and secondary sensitization to diphenylcyclopropenone (DPC), a hapten. Blood samples were taken from patients before sensitization (week 0) and then at 2, 6 and about 24 weeks after DPC sensitization. Under 30 alopecia patients gave blood for TCR sequencing at one to four time points (pre-sensitization, 2, 6 and 24 weeks). Study-level results and caveats: Patch test score was positively correlated with the number of PT1 expanded TCRs, with significance at thresholds 8, 16 and 32 but not at 4. Repeated subsampling changed both the strength of the expansion versus patch-test correlation and the threshold at which the correlation became significant. DPC sensitization did not change how many TCRs were above 1 in 1000 frequency, and no evidence was found of alterations in global repertoire structure. All patients had alopecia, a presumed autoimmune disease, so their immune response might differ from that of healthy individuals. Compared with pre-sensitization or healthy control sets, expanded TCRs formed significantly more large CDR3 similarity clusters, which is consistent with antigen-driven responses.

V is pruned by 0 bases and J by 7 bases, leaving 7 bases of the junction without a gene match. Looking up the germline V gene yields CDR1 SGHDT and CDR2 YYEEEE. The CDR3 has 15 amino acids, counting the end cysteine and phenylalanine. Only CDR3 DNA remains: 45 bases, in frame from the first base. The library was generated by RACE. The sequencer listed for this sample is NextSeq 500. Library preparation attached unique molecular identifiers to individual cDNA molecules for quantitative, reproducible TCR counting. From each blood RNA sample, both TCR alpha and TCR beta chains were sequenced. Processing in the source paper ran as follows. Samples had a median of 95,638 TCRs, with a range from roughly 23,224 to 700,000. The Decombinator software suite was used to annotate V, J and CDR3 in the TCR reads. For the PS versus PT1 abundance plots, all samples were subsampled to the same number of TCRs (28,000). TCRs were defined as expanded if absent before sensitization and observed at least eight times at the 2-week time point. TCRdb reworked the public reads: Q25 trimming with fastp, MiXCR clone assembly, productive beta chains retained. Identical CDR3 proteins give one entry, which carries the most common genes and DNA. The V and J calls come from TCRdb's annotation, not from the publication. For this sample the table gives approximately 350,000 distinct CDR3 sequences, of which about 6% were detected only once. The ten largest make up roughly 5.4% of the sample.

This TCR derives from a woman younger than 35 with alopecia areata. Some clones in this sample may be carry-over from other donors' samples. The chain couples TRBV5-6 to TRBJ1-5; 7 junctional bases match TRBD1. Specimen: whole blood, collected in connection with sensitization to the hapten diphenylcyclopropenone (DPC). CDR3 sequence: CASSLGQGVRQPQHF. The DNA sequence reads TGTGCCAGCAGCTTGGGTCAGGGGGTGCGGCAGCCCCAGCATTTT.